This TCR beta chain was captured in a study of CD8 T cells in ankylosing spondylitis. It was by quantitative 5'-RACE with molecular barcodes that TCR beta libraries were made. TCRdb recomputed calls from the 5' RACE reads with MiXCR, one row per CDR3 protein. The sample comprises 470,000 or so distinct CDR3 sequences, roughly 26% of which are singletons, and about 1% rests with the top ten. The CDR3 runs to 15 residues. Trimming removed 4 bases from V and 3 bases from J, with 16 bases in between. Whole-study findings and limits: Reportedly, significant enrichment of disease-linked clones occurred in matched ankylosing spondylitis synovial fluid. It appeared that ankylosing spondylitis blood was characterized by a TCR beta motif of about eight highly homologous variants.

As regards this clonotype: Its target is unknown.

The chain has TRBV12-3 or TRBV12-4 and TRBJ2-7; D may match TRBD1 or TRBD2 (7 bases each). The material sequenced was blood, either unsorted or a sorted T cell fraction (not recorded which). This sequence originates from a male donor with ankylosing spondylitis. CDR3 residues: CASSWGQGGIYEQYF. As DNA, the CDR3 is TGTGCCAGCAGTTGGGGCCAGGGGGGGATCTACGAGCAGTACTTC.